This T cell receptor (beta chain) was retrieved from a study of shared T cell receptors in the human thymus. The CDR3 extends over 14 amino acids. The germline CDR1 and CDR2 sequences are MGHDK and SYGVNS. The ends were cut back, 5 bases at V and 4 bases at J, with 11 bases in the middle. Profiling relied on immunoSEQ multiplex PCR, and the TCRdb table lists in-frame clones only, not all of them. The profile shows 500,000 to 850,000 clones, around 87% of them singletons. These records were also assigned to another study, of human thymus T cells. That work adds: Corrective surgery for congenital heart defects was being performed on the healthy Finnish infants who were the donors. Resections that were taken during corrective heart surgery supplied the thymus tissue. Across thymic and blood repertoires, the usage of V and J genes appeared to be biased. Thymic repertoires of unrelated individuals were reported in related research to overlap highly.

J is TRBJ1-4 and V is TRBV25-1; a weak D match, TRBD1 (6 bases). The TCR was taken from a boy under three years old with a congenital heart defect. The source material was thymocytes. The CDR3 nucleotides are TGTGCCAGCAGTCGGCAGGGGTATAATGAAAAACTGTTTTTT. It yields the protein CASSRQGYNEKLFF.